The 19 T cell receptor beta chains listed next were all sequenced from one sample in a study of CD8+ T cells in alopecia areata. cDNA serving as the sequencing template came from extracted, reverse transcribed RNA. The method was immunoSEQ multiplex PCR; TCRdb's version includes in-frame clones alone and lacks a portion of them. The sample holds about 150,000 clones, around three fifths seen once. This specimen was CD4+ T cells sorted from blood, taken at week 0. These receptors came from a human donor with alopecia areata.

This sequence joins TRBV20-1 and TRBJ2-7, with 7 bases that match TRBD1. Germline loops: CDR1 DFQATT, CDR2 SNEGSKA (reference sequence). V trimming: 3 bases; J trimming: 7 bases; junction bases outside the gene matches: 3. CDR3 length: 11 residues. CDR3 DNA sequence: TGCAGTGCTAGGGGACAGCGGGAGCAGTACTTC. It encodes CSARGQREQYF.

V usage is TRBV5-1 and J usage is TRBJ2-7; unclear D gene. CDR1 and CDR2 (germline): SGHRS, YFSETQ. CDR3 length: 12 residues. Trimming took 4 bases from V and 7 from J, leaving 12 bases between them. The DNA of the CDR3 is TGCGCCAGCAGCCCAACCGGCGAGGAGCAGTACTTC. It codes for CASSPTGEEQYF.

The genes are TRBV10-3 and TRBJ2-2, with D unresolved. Germline CDR1 is ENHRY and CDR2 is SYGVKD. The CDR3 covers 14 residues. Trimming took 11 bases from V and 4 from J, leaving 17 bases between them. CDR3 sequence: CALSPIGTTGELFF. Here the CDR3 DNA reads TGTGCCTTATCCCCCATCGGTACCACCGGGGAGCTGTTTTTT.

As to this clone: This specimen includes other DNA sequences encoding the same CDR3. This rearrangement joins TRBV4-1 to TRBJ2-5; TRBD1 matches at 7 bases. The CDR3 runs 13 residues. With V trimmed by 4 bases and J by 5 bases, 4 bases remained unmatched. Per the germline V gene, CDR1 is MGHRA and CDR2 is YSYEKL. The CDR3 spells CASSLLGGETQYF. CDR3 sequence (DNA): TGCGCCAGCAGCCTCCTAGGGGGCGAGACCCAGTACTTC.

There are a few counts of this clone. J is TRBJ2-5 and V is TRBV29-1, with TRBD2 as a possible D gene (5 bases). The germline gives CDR1 SQVTM, CDR2 ANQGSEA. V was pared by 6 bases and J by 5 bases, with 7 bases between. CDR3 length: 10 amino acids. Here the CDR3 reads CSVGGETQYF. CDR3 DNA sequence: TGCAGCGTGGGCGGGGAGACCCAGTACTTC.

This clone was counted a few times. V usage is TRBV10-2 and J usage is TRBJ2-7; TRBD2 agrees at 8 bases. With V trimmed by 6 bases and J by 3 bases, 7 bases remained unmatched. Per germline, CDR1 WSHSY and CDR2 SAAADI. This CDR3 region has 14 residues. Here the CDR3 DNA reads TGCGCCAGCAGGGCCGCGGGGGGTCACTACGAGCAGTACTTC. Encoded protein: CASRAAGGHYEQYF.

The V gene is TRBV30, the J gene TRBJ2-1, with 8 bases fitting TRBD1. CDR3 length equals 15 residues. Germline V gene data show CDR1 as GTSNPN and CDR2 as SVGIG (reference sequence). Trimming cost V 1 base and J 1 base; bases outside gene matches: 3. The CDR3 DNA sequence: TGTGCCTGGAGTGGTGGACAGGGTTCCTACAATGAGCAGTTCTTC. This encodes CAWSGGQGSYNEQFF.

A single count supports this clone. The chain employs TRBV5-1 and TRBJ1-2; 8 positions agree with TRBD1. Trimming at V came to 4 bases and at J to 7 bases, leaving 3 bases not matched to a gene. Germline V lookup: CDR1 SGHRS, CDR2 YFSETQ. There are 12 residues in the CDR3. The CDR3: CASSPDRGGYTF. In DNA, the CDR3 is TGCGCCAGCAGCCCCGACAGGGGTGGCTACACCTTC.

The chain couples TRBV6-5 to TRBJ1-2; D unresolved. The ends were cut back, 0 bases at V and 2 bases at J, with 10 bases in the middle. Germline-derived CDR1 and CDR2 are MNHEY and SVGAGI. There are 15 residues in the CDR3. The CDR3 DNA reads as TGTGCCAGCAGTTACTCTCTTCCAGACAACTATGGCTACACCTTC. It yields the protein CASSYSLPDNYGYTF.

This clone was seen a handful of times. In nucleotides, the CDR3 is TGCAGCGTTGACGTCAGCCACCCAGCTGATACGCAGTATTTT. Protein: CSVDVSHPADTQYF. The V gene is TRBV29-1, the J gene TRBJ2-3; D is undetermined. Germline-derived CDR1 and CDR2 are SQVTM and ANQGSEA. V lost 3 bases to trimming and J lost 6 bases, with 16 bases between them. This CDR3 contains 14 residues.

This clone has only a few counts. V and J are TRBV2 and TRBJ1-3; TRBD1 is a possible D gene (5 bases). CDR3 length equals 16 residues. The V end lost 6 bases, the J end lost 1 base, and 16 bases lay between the germline ends. Germline V lookup: CDR1 SNHLY, CDR2 FYNNEI. DNA for the CDR3: TGTGCCAGCAGCGACTCGCGGGGCTGGTCTGGAAACACCATATATTTT. Encoded protein: CASSDSRGWSGNTIYF. Drawing the rest from reference TRBV2 and TRBJ1-3, the complete variable domain is EPEVTQTPSHQVTQMGQEVILRCVPISNHLYFYWYRQILGQKVEFLVSFYNNEISEKSEIFDDQFSVERPDGSNFTLKIRSTKLEDSAMYFCASSDSRGWSGNTIYFGEGSWLTVV.

This clone was counted a few times. The chain combines TRBV29-1 with TRBJ1-2, with 9 bases lining up with TRBD1. Losses at the gene ends were 5 bases for V and 6 bases for J; bases not matched to a gene: 13. Per germline, CDR1 SQVTM and CDR2 ANQGSEA. CDR3 length: 15 residues. CDR3 sequence: CSVHSGHRTGDGYTF. In nucleotides, the CDR3 is TGCAGCGTTCACTCGGGACACCGGACAGGGGATGGCTACACCTTC. Supplemented by reference TRBV29-1 and TRBJ1-2, the full variable domain reads SAVISQKPSRDICQRGTSLTIQCQVDSQVTMMFWYRQQPGQSLTLIATANQGSEATYESGFVIDKFPISRPNLTFSTLTVSNMSPEDSSIYLCSVHSGHRTGDGYTFGSGTRLTVV.

This clone was seen a handful of times. DNA of the CDR3: TGTGCCACCAGCAGGGACGGACACACCTACGAGCAGTACTTC. This encodes CATSRDGHTYEQYF. The V gene is TRBV15, the J gene TRBJ2-7, with D possibly TRBD1 on 5 matching bases. The germline gives CDR1 LNHNV, CDR2 YYDKDF (reference sequence). The ends were cut back, 3 bases at V and 2 bases at J, with 11 bases in the middle. CDR3 length equals 14 residues.

The chain uses TRBV9 and TRBJ2-1; the match to TRBD2 covers 12 bases. Trimming took 3 bases from V and 9 from J; bases not matched to a gene: 10. The CDR3 spans 16 residues. CDR1 is SGDLS and CDR2 is YYNGEE in the germline V gene. The CDR3 nucleotides read TGTGCCAGCAGCGCCAGGACTAGCGGGGCCTCCGGTGAGCAGTTCTTC. Translating it yields CASSARTSGASGEQFF.

The rearrangement uses TRBV10-3 and TRBJ2-3, with D possibly being TRBD1 (5 bases). The V and J ends lost 0 bases and 10 bases respectively, with 11 bases between them. There are 13 residues in the CDR3. Germline V gene sequence: CDR1 ENHRY, CDR2 SYGVKD. DNA for the CDR3: TGTGCCATCAGTGAGTCGTTCGGCAGGGCGCAGTATTTT. Its translation: CAISESFGRAQYF.

This clone showed up just a few times. This chain joins TRBV25-1 and TRBJ1-1; TRBD1 matches 7 bases. Germline V gene lookup returns CDR1 MGHDK and CDR2 SYGVNS. The ends lost 10 bases at V and 6 bases at J; junction bases unmatched: 5. The CDR3 sequence is 11 residues long. This CDR3 reads CATRQGPEAFF. CDR3 nucleotides: TGTGCCACCAGACAGGGCCCTGAAGCTTTCTTT.

This clone was recorded a few times. The rearrangement joins TRBV4-2 to TRBJ2-7, with a possible D match to TRBD1 (5 bases). The CDR3 spans 15 residues. Trimming shortened V by 0 bases and J by 2 bases, and 11 bases separated the two germline ends. Per the germline V gene, CDR1 is LGHNA and CDR2 is YNFKEQ. CDR3 amino acids: CASSQDAGSAYEQYF. CDR3 nucleotides: TGTGCCAGCAGCCAAGACGCAGGGTCGGCCTACGAGCAGTACTTC.

The chain employs TRBV5-1 and TRBJ1-1; D remains unclear. The CDR3 has 14 residues. V was cut by 3 bases and J by 3 bases, with 12 bases left in between. Germline V gene sequence: CDR1 SGHRS, CDR2 YFSETQ. The CDR3 DNA is TGCGCCAGCAGCTCCGGGGTCGTCGACACTGAAGCTTTCTTT. Its translation is CASSSGVVDTEAFF.

The chain couples TRBV2 to TRBJ2-5, with a weak D call TRBD2 (6 bases). Trimming shortened V by 10 bases and J by 5 bases, and 20 bases separated the two germline ends. Germline V lookup: CDR1 SNHLY, CDR2 FYNNEI. The CDR3 is made up of 14 amino acids. DNA for the CDR3: TGTGCCACAACCCAAGGAGGGTCGTGGGAGACCCAGTACTTC. Amino acid sequence: CATTQGGSWETQYF.